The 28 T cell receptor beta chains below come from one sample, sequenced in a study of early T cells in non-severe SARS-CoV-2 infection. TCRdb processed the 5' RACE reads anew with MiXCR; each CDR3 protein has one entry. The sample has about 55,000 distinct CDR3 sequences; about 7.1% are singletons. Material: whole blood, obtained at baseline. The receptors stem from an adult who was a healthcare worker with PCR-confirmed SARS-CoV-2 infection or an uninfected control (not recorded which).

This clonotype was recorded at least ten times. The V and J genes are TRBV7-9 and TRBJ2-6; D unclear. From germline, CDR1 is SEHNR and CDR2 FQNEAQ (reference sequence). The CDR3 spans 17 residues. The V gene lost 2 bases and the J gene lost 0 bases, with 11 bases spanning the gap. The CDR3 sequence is CASSLFDFDSGANVLTF. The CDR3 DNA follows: TGTGCCAGCAGCTTATTCGATTTCGACTCTGGGGCCAACGTCCTGACTTTC.

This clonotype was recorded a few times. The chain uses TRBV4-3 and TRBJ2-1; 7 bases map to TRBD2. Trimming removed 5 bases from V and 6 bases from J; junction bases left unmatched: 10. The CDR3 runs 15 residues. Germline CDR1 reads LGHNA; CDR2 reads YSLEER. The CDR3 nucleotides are TGCGCCAGCAGCGGAGAAGCGGGGAAGTTCAATGAGCAGTTCTTC. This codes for CASSGEAGKFNEQFF.

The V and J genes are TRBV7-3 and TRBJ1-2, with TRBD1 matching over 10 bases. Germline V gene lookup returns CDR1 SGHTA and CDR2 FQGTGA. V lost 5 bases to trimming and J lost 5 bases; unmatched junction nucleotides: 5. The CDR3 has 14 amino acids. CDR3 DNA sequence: TGTGCCAGCAGCCCAACGGGACAGGGGTATGGCTACACCTTC. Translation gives CASSPTGQGYGYTF.

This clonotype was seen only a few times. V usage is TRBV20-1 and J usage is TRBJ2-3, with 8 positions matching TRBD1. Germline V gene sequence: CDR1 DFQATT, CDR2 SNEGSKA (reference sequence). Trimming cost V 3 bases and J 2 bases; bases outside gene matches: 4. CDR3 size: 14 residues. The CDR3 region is CSASQGAATDTQYF. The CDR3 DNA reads TGCAGTGCTAGTCAGGGGGCAGCCACAGATACGCAGTATTTT.

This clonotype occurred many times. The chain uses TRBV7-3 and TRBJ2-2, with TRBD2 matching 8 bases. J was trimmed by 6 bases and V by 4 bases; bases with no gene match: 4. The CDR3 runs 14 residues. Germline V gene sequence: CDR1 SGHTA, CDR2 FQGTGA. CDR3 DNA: TGTGCCAGCAGCTCCGGACTAGCATCCGGGGAGCTGTTTTTT. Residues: CASSSGLASGELFF.

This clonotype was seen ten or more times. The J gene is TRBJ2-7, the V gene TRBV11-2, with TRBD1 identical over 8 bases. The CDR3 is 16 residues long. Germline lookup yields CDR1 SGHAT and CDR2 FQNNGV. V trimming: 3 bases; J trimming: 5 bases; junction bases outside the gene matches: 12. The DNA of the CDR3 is TGTGCCAGCAGCTTTGTTTTCCAGACAGGGGACCACGAGCAGTACTTC. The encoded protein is CASSFVFQTGDHEQYF.

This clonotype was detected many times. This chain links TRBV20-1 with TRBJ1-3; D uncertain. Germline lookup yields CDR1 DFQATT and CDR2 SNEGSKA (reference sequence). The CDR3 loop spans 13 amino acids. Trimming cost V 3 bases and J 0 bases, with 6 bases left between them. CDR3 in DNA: TGCAGTGCTAGTCGACCCTCTGGAAACACCATATATTTT. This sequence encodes CSASRPSGNTIYF.

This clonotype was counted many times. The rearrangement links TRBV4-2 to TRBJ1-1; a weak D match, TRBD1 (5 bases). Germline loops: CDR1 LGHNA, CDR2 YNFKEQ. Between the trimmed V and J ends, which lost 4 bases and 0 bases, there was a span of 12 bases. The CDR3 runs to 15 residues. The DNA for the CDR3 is TGTGCCAGCAGCCGACAGTGGGAAATGAACACTGAAGCTTTCTTT. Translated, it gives CASSRQWEMNTEAFF.

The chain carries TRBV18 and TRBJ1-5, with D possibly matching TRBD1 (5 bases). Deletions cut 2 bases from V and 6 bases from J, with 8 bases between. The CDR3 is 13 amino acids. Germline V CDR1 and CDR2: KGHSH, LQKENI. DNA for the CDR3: TGTGCCAGCTCACCAGGGGCCGTTCAGCCCCAGCATTTT. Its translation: CASSPGAVQPQHF.

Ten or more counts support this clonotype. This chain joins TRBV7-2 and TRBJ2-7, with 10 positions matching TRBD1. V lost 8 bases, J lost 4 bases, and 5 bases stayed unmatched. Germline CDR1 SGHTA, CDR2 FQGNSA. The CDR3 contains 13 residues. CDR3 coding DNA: TGTGCCAGCGGCTGGACAGGGGGTTACGAGCAGTACTTC. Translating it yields CASGWTGGYEQYF.

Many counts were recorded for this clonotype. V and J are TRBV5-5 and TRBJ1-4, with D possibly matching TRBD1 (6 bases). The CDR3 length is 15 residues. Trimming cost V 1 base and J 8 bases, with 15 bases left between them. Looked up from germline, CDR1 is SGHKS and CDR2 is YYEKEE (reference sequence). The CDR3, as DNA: TGTGCCAGCAGCTTGTTTCCCCAGGGGAACGAAAAACTGTTTTTT. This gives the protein CASSLFPQGNEKLFF.

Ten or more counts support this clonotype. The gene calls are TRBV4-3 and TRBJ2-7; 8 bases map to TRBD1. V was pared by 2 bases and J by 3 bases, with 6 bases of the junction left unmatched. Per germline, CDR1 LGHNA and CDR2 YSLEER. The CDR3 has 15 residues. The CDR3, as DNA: TGCGCCAGCAGCCAACGGGCAGGGGGCAACTACGAGCAGTACTTC. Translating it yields CASSQRAGGNYEQYF.

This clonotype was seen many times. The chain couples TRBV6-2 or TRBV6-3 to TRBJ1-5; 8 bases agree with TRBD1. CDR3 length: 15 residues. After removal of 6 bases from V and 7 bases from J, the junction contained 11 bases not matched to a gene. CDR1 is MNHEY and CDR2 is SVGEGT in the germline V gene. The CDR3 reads CASSSVGQGGQPQHF. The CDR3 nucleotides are TGTGCCAGCAGCTCCGTCGGACAGGGAGGACAGCCCCAGCATTTT.

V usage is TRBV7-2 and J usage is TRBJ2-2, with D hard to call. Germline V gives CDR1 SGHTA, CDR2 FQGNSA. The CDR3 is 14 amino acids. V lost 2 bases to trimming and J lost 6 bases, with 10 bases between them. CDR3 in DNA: TGTGCCAGCAGCTTAATGTCGGGTGCCGGGGAGCTGTTTTTT. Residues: CASSLMSGAGELFF.

The CDR3 is CASSREGGGIQETQYF. The CDR3 DNA is TGTGCCAGCAGTAGAGAAGGCGGGGGGATCCAAGAGACCCAGTACTTC. This sequence joins TRBV2 and TRBJ2-5; 8 nucleotides align to TRBD2. Germline V CDR1 and CDR2: SNHLY, FYNNEI. The CDR3 is 16 amino acids. Trimming took 5 bases from V and 1 from J; bases not matched to a gene: 9. The whole variable domain, remainder taken from reference TRBV2 and TRBJ2-5, is EPEVTQTPSHQVTQMGQEVILRCVPISNHLYFYWYRQILGQKVEFLVSFYNNEISEKSEIFDDQFSVERPDGSNFTLKIRSTKLEDSAMYFCASSREGGGIQETQYFGPGTRLLVL.

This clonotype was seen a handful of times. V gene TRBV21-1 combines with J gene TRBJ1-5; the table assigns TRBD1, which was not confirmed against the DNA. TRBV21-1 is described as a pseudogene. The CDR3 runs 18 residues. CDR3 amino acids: CASSPERQDRGSNQPQHF. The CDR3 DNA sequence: TGTGCCAGCAGCCCAGAAAGACAGGACCGCGGGAGCAATCAGCCCCAGCATTTT.

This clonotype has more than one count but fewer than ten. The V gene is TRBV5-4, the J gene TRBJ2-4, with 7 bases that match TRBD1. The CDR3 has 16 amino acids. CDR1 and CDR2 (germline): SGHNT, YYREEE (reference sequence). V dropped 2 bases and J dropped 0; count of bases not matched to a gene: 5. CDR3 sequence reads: CASSFEGALAKNIQYF. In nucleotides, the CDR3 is TGTGCCAGCAGCTTTGAGGGGGCCCTAGCCAAAAACATTCAGTACTTC.

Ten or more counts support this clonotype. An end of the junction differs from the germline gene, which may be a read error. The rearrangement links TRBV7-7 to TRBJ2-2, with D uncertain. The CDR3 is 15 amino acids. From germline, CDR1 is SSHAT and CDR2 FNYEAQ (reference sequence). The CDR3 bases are TGTGCTAGCAGCCGCCGTTCGTTCGACACCGGGGAGCTGTTTTTT. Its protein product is CASSRRSFDTGELFF. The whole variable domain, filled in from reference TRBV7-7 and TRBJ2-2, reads GAGVSQSPRYKVTKRGQDVTLRCDPISSHATLYWYQQALGQGPEFLTYFNYEAQPDKSGLPSDRFSAERPEGSISTLTIQRTEQRDSAMYRCASSRRSFDTGELFFGEGSRLTVL.

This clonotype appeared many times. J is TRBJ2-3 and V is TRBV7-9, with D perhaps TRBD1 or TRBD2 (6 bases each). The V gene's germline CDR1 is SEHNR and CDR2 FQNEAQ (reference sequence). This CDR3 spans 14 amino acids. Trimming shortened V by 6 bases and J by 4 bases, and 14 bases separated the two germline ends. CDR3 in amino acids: CASRFPGAPDTQYF. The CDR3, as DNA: TGTGCCAGCAGGTTTCCGGGGGCCCCAGATACGCAGTATTTT. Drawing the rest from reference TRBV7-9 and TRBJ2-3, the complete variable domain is DTGVSQNPRHKITKRGQNVTFRCDPISEHNRLYWYRQTLGQGPEFLTYFQNEAQLEKSRLLSDRFSAERPKGSFSTLEIQRTEQGDSAMYLCASRFPGAPDTQYFGPGTRLTVL.

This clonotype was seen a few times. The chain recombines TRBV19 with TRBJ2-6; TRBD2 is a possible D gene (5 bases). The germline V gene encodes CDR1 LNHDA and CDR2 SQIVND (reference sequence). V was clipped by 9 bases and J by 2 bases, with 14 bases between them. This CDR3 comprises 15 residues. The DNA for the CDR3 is TGTGCCAGCCGAGGGTCCCCCACTGGGGCCAACGTCCTGACTTTC. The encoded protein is CASRGSPTGANVLTF. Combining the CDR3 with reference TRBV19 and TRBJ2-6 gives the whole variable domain DGGITQSPKYLFRKEGQNVTLSCEQNLNHDAMYWYRQDPGQGLRLIYYSQIVNDFQKGDIAEGYSVSREKKESFPLTVTSAQKNPTAFYLCASRGSPTGANVLTFGAGSRLTVL.

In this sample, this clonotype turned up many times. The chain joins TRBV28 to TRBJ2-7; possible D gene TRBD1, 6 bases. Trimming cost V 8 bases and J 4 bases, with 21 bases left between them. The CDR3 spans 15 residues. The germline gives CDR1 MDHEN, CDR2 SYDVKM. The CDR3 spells CASQPETGPTYEQYF. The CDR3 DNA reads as TGTGCCAGCCAACCCGAGACAGGTCCCACTTACGAGCAGTACTTC.

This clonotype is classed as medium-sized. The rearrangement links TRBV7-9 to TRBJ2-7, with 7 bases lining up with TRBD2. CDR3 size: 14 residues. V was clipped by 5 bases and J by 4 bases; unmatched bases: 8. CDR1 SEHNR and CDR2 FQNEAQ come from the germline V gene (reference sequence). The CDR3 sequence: CASSPPSGDYEQYF. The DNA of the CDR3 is TGTGCCAGCAGCCCCCCCAGCGGGGATTACGAGCAGTACTTC.

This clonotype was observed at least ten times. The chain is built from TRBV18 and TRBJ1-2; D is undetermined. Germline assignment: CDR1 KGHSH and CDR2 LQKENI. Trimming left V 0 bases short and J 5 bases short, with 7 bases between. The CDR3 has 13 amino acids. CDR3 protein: CASSPPDRYGYTF. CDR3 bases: TGTGCCAGCTCACCACCGGACCGGTATGGCTACACCTTC.

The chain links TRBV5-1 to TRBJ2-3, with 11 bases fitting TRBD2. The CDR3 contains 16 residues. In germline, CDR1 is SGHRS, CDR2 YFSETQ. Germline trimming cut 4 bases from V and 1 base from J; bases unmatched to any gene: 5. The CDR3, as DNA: TGCGCCAGCAGCACCCAACTAGCGGGGGGCACAGATACGCAGTATTTT. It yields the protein CASSTQLAGGTDTQYF.

CDR3 DNA: TGTGCCAGCAGTTTATCCCGGGACGGAGGGTTTGGAGGCTACACCTTC. This codes for CASSLSRDGGFGGYTF. The chain uses TRBV6-5 and TRBJ1-2; maybe TRBD1 (5 bases). Between the trimmed V and J ends, which lost 4 bases and 8 bases, there was a span of 23 bases. CDR1 MNHEY and CDR2 SVGAGI come from the germline V gene. The CDR3 extends over 16 amino acids.

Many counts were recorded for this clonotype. The CDR3 reads CASSPGAFGNQPQHF. The DNA of the CDR3 is TGCGCCAGCAGCCCCGGGGCTTTCGGCAATCAGCCCCAGCATTTT. The V and J genes are TRBV5-1 and TRBJ1-5, with D tentatively TRBD1 (5 bases). V was shortened by 4 bases and J by 2 bases, with 13 bases between the two germline ends. The CDR3 totals 15 residues. CDR1 and CDR2 from the germline V gene are SGHRS and YFSETQ.

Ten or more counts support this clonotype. CDR3 protein: CASSPRDPRTSPLHF. The CDR3 bases are TGTGCCAGCAGCCCCCGGGACCCCAGGACCTCACCCCTCCACTTT. The V and J genes are TRBV6-6 and TRBJ1-6; tentative D call: TRBD1 (5 bases). This CDR3 has 15 residues. Germline V gives CDR1 MNHNY, CDR2 SVGAGI (reference sequence). V was trimmed by 6 bases and J by 10 bases, leaving 19 bases between them.

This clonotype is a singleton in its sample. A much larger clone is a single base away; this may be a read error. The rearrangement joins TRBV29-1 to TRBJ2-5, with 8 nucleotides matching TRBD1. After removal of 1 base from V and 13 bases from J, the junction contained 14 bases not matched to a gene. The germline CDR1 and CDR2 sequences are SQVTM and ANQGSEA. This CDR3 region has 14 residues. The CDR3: CSVEVRQGALSLYF. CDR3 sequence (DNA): TGCAGCGTTGAAGTAAGGCAGGGGGCACTTTCCCTGTACTTC.